The T cell receptor (beta chain) described here comes from a study of T cell responses to AZD1222 COVID-19 vaccine. General observations from the study: No repertoire was sampled before or during the peak T cell response, only after it. Spike as a whole was targeted by vaccine-associated CD4 TCRs, dominant at 160-218 and 743-854. Nearly half of spike-specific TCRs reportedly go after variant regions that carry no mutations.

The data were produced by immunoSEQ multiplex PCR, yet TCRdb's version contains in-frame clones alone and is incomplete. The sample shows over 90,000 clones, around 90% of them seen only once. As concerns this clone: Antigen: not known.

Trimming cost V 1 base and J 0 bases; bases outside gene matches: 3. CDR1 and CDR2 from the germline V gene are SGHTA and FQGNSA. CDR3 length: 16 amino acids. This chain connects TRBV7-2 to TRBJ1-3; 7 positions agree with TRBD1. The origin of this receptor is an adult in good health. Sequences were derived from peripheral blood, sampled on day 0 of AZD1222 vaccination. The CDR3 DNA reads as TGTGCCAGCAGCTTAGTGGAGGGGGCCTCTGGAAACACCATATATTTT. Its translation: CASSLVEGASGNTIYF.